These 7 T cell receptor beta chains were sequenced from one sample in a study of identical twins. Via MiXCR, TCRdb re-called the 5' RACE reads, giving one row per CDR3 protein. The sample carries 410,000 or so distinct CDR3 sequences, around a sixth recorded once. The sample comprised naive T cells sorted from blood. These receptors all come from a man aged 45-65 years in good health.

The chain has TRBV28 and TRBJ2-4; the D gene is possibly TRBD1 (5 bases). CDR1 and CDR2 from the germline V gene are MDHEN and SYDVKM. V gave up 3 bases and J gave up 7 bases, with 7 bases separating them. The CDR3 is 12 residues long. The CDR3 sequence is CASSLSGNIQYF. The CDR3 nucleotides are TGTGCCAGCAGTTTGTCAGGGAACATTCAGTACTTC.

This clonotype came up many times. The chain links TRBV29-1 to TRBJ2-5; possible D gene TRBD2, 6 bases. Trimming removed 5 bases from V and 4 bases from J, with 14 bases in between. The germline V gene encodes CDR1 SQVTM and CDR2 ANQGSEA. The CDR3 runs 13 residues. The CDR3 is CSVLREWAETQYF. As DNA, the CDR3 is TGCAGCGTTCTCCGGGAGTGGGCAGAGACCCAGTACTTC.

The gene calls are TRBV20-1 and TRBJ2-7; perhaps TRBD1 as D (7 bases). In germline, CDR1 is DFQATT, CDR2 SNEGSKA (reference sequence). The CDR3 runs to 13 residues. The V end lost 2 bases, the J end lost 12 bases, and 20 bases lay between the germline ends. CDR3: CSARPRGKRVGYF. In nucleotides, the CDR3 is TGCAGTGCTAGACCCAGGGGGAAGCGGGTGGGGTACTTC.

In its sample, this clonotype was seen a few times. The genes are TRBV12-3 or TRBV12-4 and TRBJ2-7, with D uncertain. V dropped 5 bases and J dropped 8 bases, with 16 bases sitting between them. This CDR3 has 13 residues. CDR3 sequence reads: CASSPGRTVKQYF. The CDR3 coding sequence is TGTGCCAGCAGTCCGGGTAGGACGGTCAAGCAGTACTTC.

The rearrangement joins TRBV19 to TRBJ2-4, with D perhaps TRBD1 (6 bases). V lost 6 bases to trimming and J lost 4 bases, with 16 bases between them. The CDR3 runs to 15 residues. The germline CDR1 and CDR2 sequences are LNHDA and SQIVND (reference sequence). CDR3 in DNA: TGTGCCAGTAGCCCCCCTGGGACACTGAAAAACATTCAGTACTTC. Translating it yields CASSPPGTLKNIQYF.

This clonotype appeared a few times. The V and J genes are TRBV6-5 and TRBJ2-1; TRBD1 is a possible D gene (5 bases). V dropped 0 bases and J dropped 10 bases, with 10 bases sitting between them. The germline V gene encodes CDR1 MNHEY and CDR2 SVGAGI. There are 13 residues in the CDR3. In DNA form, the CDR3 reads TGTGCCAGCAGTTACTCCCTAGGGGCAGAGCAGTTCTTC. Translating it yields CASSYSLGAEQFF.

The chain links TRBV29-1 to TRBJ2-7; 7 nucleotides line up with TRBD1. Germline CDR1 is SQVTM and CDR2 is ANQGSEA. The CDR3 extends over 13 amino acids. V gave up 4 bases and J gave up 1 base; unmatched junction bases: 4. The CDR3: CSVGRGKSYEQYF. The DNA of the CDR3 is TGCAGCGTTGGCAGGGGGAAATCCTACGAGCAGTACTTC.